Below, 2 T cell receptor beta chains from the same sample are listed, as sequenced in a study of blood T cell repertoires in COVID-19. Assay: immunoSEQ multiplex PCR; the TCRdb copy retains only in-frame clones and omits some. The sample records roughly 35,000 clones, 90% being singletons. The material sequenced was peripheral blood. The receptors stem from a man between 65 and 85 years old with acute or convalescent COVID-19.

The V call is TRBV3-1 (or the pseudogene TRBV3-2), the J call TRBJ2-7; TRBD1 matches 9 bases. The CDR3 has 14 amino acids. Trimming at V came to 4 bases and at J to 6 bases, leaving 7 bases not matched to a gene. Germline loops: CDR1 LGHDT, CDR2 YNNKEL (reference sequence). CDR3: CASSLQGAQVEQYF. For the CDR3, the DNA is TGTGCCAGCAGCCTACAGGGGGCGCAGGTCGAGCAGTACTTC.

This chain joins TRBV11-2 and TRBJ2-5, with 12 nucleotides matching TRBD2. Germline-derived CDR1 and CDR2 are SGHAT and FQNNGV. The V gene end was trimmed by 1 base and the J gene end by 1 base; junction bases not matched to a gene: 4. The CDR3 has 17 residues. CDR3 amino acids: CASSLGLLAGGQETQYF. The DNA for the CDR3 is TGTGCCAGCAGCTTAGGGCTACTAGCGGGAGGCCAAGAGACCCAGTACTTC.